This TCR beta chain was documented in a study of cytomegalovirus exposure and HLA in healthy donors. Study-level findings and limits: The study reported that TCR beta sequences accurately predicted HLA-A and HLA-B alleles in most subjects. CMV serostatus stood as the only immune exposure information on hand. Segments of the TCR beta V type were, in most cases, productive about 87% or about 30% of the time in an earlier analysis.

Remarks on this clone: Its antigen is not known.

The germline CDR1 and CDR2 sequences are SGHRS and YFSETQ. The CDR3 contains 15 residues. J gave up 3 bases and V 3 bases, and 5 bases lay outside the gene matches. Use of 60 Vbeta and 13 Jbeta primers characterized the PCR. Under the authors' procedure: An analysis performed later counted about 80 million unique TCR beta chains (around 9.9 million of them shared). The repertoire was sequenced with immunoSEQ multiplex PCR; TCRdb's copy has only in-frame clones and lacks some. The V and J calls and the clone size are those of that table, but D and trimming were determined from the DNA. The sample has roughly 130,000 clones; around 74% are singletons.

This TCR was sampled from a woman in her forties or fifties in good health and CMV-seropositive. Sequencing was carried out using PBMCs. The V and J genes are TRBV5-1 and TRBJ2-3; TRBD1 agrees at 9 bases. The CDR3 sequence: CASSYPGQGTDTQYF. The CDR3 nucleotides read TGCGCCAGCAGCTATCCGGGACAGGGAACAGATACGCAGTATTTT.